Listed below are T cell receptor beta chains from one sample, sequenced in a study of OX40 agonist ivuxolimab in advanced cancers. Some clones are missing from TCRdb's copy, which holds only in-frame ones; the method was immunoSEQ multiplex PCR. The data hold about 79,000 clones, with less than 95% observed a single time. The sample consisted of CD4+ or CD8+ T cells sorted from blood, taken in a trial of the OX40 agonist ivuxolimab. These receptors were taken from an adult with an advanced solid tumor such as melanoma, head and neck, liver or kidney cancer. Each CDR3 is given without its conserved first and last residue.

length	V	J	CDR3
14	TRBV7-8	TRBJ2-1	ASSHLVGGAYNEQF
13	TRBV27	TRBJ2-7	ASSFPGTGFGEQY
12	TRBV28	TRBJ1-2	ASTLTGGFWGYT
13	TRBV4-1	TRBJ2-2	ASSQPTGSTGELF
12	TRBV7-6	TRBJ1-4	ASSRGQGGEKLF
11	TRBV7-9	TRBJ1-1	ASSLGGDTQAF
13	TRBV7-2	TRBJ1-1	ASSLNLGVNTEAF
14	TRBV5-1	TRBJ1-2	ASSLAGPTRDYGYT
14	TRBV4-1	TRBJ2-2	ASSPGPGSNTGELF
12	TRBV9	TRBJ2-6	ASSGEPGANVLT
11	TRBV19	TRBJ1-5	ASSSTADQPQH
14	TRBV18	TRBJ2-3	ASSPLLAGATDTQY
12	TRBV11-2	TRBJ2-5	ASSSTTGLETQY
13	TRBV7-9	TRBJ2-5	ASSHVDSYLETQY
11	TRBV2	TRBJ1-1	ASNYRLNTEAF
13	TRBV6-5	TRBJ1-1	ASSYASRRRAEAF
13	TRBV6-1	TRBJ1-2	ASADTGGTRKGYT
14	TRBV19	TRBJ2-1	ASSISETSSYNEQF
10	TRBV5-6	TRBJ1-1	ASSPQRRAAF
16	TRBV7-3	TRBJ2-6	ASSLTGTGNSGANVLT
14	TRBV27	TRBJ2-3	ASRPRTGIITDTQY
13	TRBV11-1	TRBJ2-7	ASSLDSVTPYEQY
11	TRBV14	TRBJ1-5	ASSQDSNQPQH
14	TRBV5-1	TRBJ2-3	ASSSGQVGGTDTQY
16	TRBV11-2	TRBJ2-6	ASSSRPDMSSGANVLT
15	TRBV11-3	TRBJ2-2	ASSSAGGGGNTGELF
13	TRBV7-9	TRBJ1-5	ASSLEVSANQPQH
15	TRBV5-8	TRBJ1-5	ASSSTTTVHLSQPQH
13	TRBV6-4	TRBJ2-2	ASSEQGGGTGELF
10	TRBV10-1	TRBJ2-3	ASGPRADTQY
12	TRBV18	TRBJ1-1	ASSREGAGTEAF
16	TRBV11-1	TRBJ2-5	ASSPRALGQYEEETQY
12	TRBV5-1	TRBJ2-3	ASSFRAGTDTQY
12	TRBV6-5	TRBJ1-5	ASSYRGSDQPQH
14	TRBV19	TRBJ1-6	ASSRPSDSSNSPLH
9	TRBV30	TRBJ2-7	AWSEAYEQY
14	TRBV5-4	TRBJ1-1	ASSFSGGQGEAEAF
13	TRBV2	TRBJ1-2	ASRPDGTTNYGYT
13	TRBV18	TRBJ2-2	ASSPSQGATGELF
13	TRBV5-4	TRBJ2-2	ASSVQGAGSGELF
14	TRBV5-1	TRBJ2-3	ASSPGLAGITDTQY
12	TRBV25-1	TRBJ1-5	ASSDGGSNQPQH
13	TRBV5-6	TRBJ2-2	ASSFEGFRAGELF
12	TRBV7-2	TRBJ1-6	ASSARGLRSPLH
11	TRBV29-1	TRBJ1-5	SVTGTGDQPQH
14	TRBV19	TRBJ1-1	ASSIGTGNVNTEAF
10	TRBV11-2	TRBJ2-5	ASSLRKETQY
13	TRBV6-1	TRBJ2-5	ASSEGLAAFETQY
14	TRBV2	TRBJ2-5	ASSPPRISYQETQY
16	TRBV4-1	TRBJ2-1	ASSQGHVGVVSYNEQF